This paragraph reports one T cell receptor (beta chain). Its antigen remains unknown. Per germline, CDR1 LGHNA and CDR2 YSLEER. Trimming pared 1 base from V and 4 bases from J, leaving 13 bases between. CDR3 length equals 16 residues. These data belong to a study of graft-versus-host responses after intestinal transplantation. Clones were sequenced by immunoSEQ multiplex PCR, and TCRdb holds only the in-frame ones, with some missing. The sample has about 50,000 clones, around nine tenths seen once; the top ten hold around 2.5%. Sequences were derived from unstimulated CD4+ T cells sorted from spleen or lymph node cells, sampled before transplant. The sequence was collected from a human donor who was the organ donor for an intestinal transplant. The chain has TRBV4-3 and TRBJ2-2; perhaps TRBD2 as D (5 bases). In DNA form, the CDR3 reads TGCGCCAGCAGCCAAGTTAAACTAGTCTCCACCGGGGAGCTGTTTTTT. This gives the protein CASSQVKLVSTGELFF.